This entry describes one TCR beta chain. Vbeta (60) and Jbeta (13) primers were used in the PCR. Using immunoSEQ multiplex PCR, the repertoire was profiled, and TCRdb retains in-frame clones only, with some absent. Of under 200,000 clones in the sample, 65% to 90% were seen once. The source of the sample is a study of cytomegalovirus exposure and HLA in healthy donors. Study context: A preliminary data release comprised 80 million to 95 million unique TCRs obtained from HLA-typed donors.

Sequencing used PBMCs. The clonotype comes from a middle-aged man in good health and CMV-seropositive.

The CDR3 DNA reads as TGTGCCAGCAGAACCGACAGGGGGCACACTGAAGCTTTCTTT. It is translated as CASRTDRGHTEAFF. The rearrangement uses TRBV6-5 and TRBJ1-1; 10 positions agree with TRBD1. V dropped 6 bases and J dropped 3; count of bases not matched to a gene: 4. Germline V gives CDR1 MNHEY, CDR2 SVGAGI. This CDR3 comprises 14 residues.